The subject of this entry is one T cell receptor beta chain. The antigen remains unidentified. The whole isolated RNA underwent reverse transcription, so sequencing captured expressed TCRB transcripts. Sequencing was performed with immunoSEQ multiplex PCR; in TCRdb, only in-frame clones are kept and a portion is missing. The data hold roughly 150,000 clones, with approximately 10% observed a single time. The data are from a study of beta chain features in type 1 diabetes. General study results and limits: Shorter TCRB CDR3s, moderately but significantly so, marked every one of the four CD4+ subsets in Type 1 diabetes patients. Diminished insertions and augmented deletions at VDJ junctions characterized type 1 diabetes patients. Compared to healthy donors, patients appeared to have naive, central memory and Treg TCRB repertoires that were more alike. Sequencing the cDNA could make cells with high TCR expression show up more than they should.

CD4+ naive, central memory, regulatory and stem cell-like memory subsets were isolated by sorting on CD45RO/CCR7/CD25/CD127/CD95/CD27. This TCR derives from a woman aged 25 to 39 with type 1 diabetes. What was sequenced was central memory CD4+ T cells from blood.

The DNA for the CDR3 is TGTGCCAGCTGTCGGGGGGACGGCAATCAGCCCCAGCATTTT. Encoded protein: CASCRGDGNQPQHF. V gene TRBV7-9 combines with J gene TRBJ1-5, with D tentatively TRBD1 (5 bases). Germline values: CDR1 SEHNR, CDR2 FQNEAQ (reference sequence). There are 14 residues in the CDR3. V was trimmed by 8 bases and J by 2 bases, leaving 13 bases between them.